Listed below are T cell receptor beta chains from one sample, sequenced in a study of CD8 T cells in Susac syndrome. TCRdb used MiXCR to reprocess the immunoSEQ multiplex PCR reads, holding one entry per CDR3 protein. The data contain approximately 230,000 distinct CDR3 sequences, 85% to 95% of them singletons. Source material: CD4+ T cells from PBMCs. The source of these receptors is a human donor with multiple sclerosis. Both conserved end residues are trimmed from each CDR3. The D gene is left open where the match is weak.

CDR3aa | len | v_gene | d_gene
AWSDNSQSSYNSPLH | 15 | TRBV30 | -
ASSSGQNNSPLH | 12 | TRBV3-1 | -
ASSILGTSGLNEQF | 14 | TRBV19 | TRBD2
ASRETGGRTEAF | 12 | TRBV19 | TRBD1
ASSYSLGNQPQH | 12 | TRBV6-5 | -
SARLRDRSYYGYT | 13 | TRBV20-1 | TRBD1
ASSLSGDNEKLF | 12 | TRBV5-1 | -
ATSDRLGQTNTGELF | 15 | TRBV24-1 | TRBD1
SVPPREGYNEQF | 12 | TRBV29-1 | TRBD2
SATDPLRAPRETQY | 14 | TRBV20-1 | -
ASSEGLAGIVTQY | 13 | TRBV10-2 | TRBD2
ASRGLRELYTQY | 12 | TRBV2 | TRBD2
AISESVDGALDIQY | 14 | TRBV10-3 | -
SAHGGQGINYGYT | 13 | TRBV20-1 | TRBD1
ASSDWGTGRGGYT | 13 | TRBV10-2 | TRBD1
AWSVNRRQPQH | 11 | TRBV30 | -
ASSRKLAGELETQY | 14 | TRBV5-6 | TRBD2
ASSTRQGTASETQY | 14 | TRBV7-9 | TRBD1
ASSLRLGISTDTQY | 14 | TRBV5-6 | -
ATSDPTGSNQPQH | 13 | TRBV24-1 | -
ASSLGPPPIDTQY | 13 | TRBV11-2 | -
ASSLEGLAETQY | 12 | TRBV5-1 | TRBD2
ASSQSVGRTRSYEQY | 15 | TRBV23-1 | -
ASSFPAGRQTQY | 12 | TRBV7-8 | -
ASRADRGPYNEQF | 13 | TRBV2 | TRBD1
SVESPPLRVPWSGANVLT | 18 | TRBV29-1 | -
ASSETSGNTGELF | 13 | TRBV2 | TRBD2
ASSLLGTQY | 9 | TRBV6-6 | -
ASSQNWGDEKLF | 12 | TRBV3-1 | -
ASSLQATNEKLF | 12 | TRBV28 | -
ASSSPRGKGEKLF | 13 | TRBV11-2 | -
ASSLPLAGPRTDTQY | 15 | TRBV12-3/TRBV12-4 | TRBD2
ASSGAGRYNEQF | 12 | TRBV5-6 | TRBD2
ASSSRGEAF | 9 | TRBV12-3/TRBV12-4 | -
ASSPALGQGGNSPPH | 15 | TRBV6-1 | TRBD1
AISGGTGNEPQH | 12 | TRBV10-3 | TRBD1
ASSLGRDRASYNEQF | 15 | TRBV13 | TRBD1
ASSSDGDTEAF | 11 | TRBV6-2/TRBV6-3 | -
ATSEGSGQSYNEQF | 14 | TRBV24-1 | TRBD1
SEDRASVYNEQF | 12 | TRBV20-1 | -